These 20 T cell receptor beta chains came from one sample sequenced in a study of Ad26.COV2.S vaccination and SARS-CoV-2 variants. As to treatment: roughly 19 received Ad26.COV2.S at low or high dose, single or two shots; about 5 received placebo; per-sample allocation not given. Material that was analyzed had been drawn on day 63 after the first vaccine or placebo injection. The data were produced by immunoSEQ multiplex PCR, yet TCRdb's version contains in-frame clones alone and is incomplete. The data hold roughly 320,000 clones, with about 85% observed a single time. The specimen was peripheral blood, collected in a trial of Ad26.COV2.S vaccine versus placebo. These receptors came from a person between 18 and 59 years old who received the Ad26.COV2.S COVID-19 vaccine or a placebo.

This clone appeared once. The chain carries TRBV19 and TRBJ2-5; D not certain. This CDR3 region has 15 residues. Germline V CDR1 and CDR2: LNHDA, SQIVND (reference sequence). V lost 0 bases and J lost 4, with 12 bases in between. This CDR3 reads CASSIDLLRLETQYF. CDR3 DNA: TGTGCCAGTAGTATAGATCTATTGCGATTAGAGACCCAGTACTTC.

This clone was detected only once. V is TRBV7-2 and J is TRBJ2-3, with D unresolved. CDR1 and CDR2 from the germline V gene are SGHTA and FQGNSA. The length of the CDR3 is 16 residues. V was pared by 5 bases and J by 5 bases, with 20 bases between. The CDR3 bases are TGTGCCAGCAGCAATCGTGCGACCGCCTTCGGAGATACGCAGTATTTT. Amino acid sequence: CASSNRATAFGDTQYF.

The gene calls are TRBV11-2 and TRBJ2-5; a possible D gene is TRBD2 (5 bases). V was clipped by 5 bases and J by 3 bases, with 19 bases between them. In germline, CDR1 is SGHAT, CDR2 FQNNGV. The CDR3 length is 16 residues. The CDR3 bases are TGTGCCAGCAGCCCAGCTGCTAGCCGGTGGGAAGAGACCCAGTACTTC. It translates to CASSPAASRWEETQYF.

This clone has more than one count but fewer than ten. The chain combines TRBV5-4 with TRBJ1-5; 11 bases are a match to TRBD1. The CDR3 extends over 20 amino acids. Germline V lookup: CDR1 SGHNT, CDR2 YYREEE (reference sequence). Trimming took 4 bases from V and 0 from J; bases not matched to a gene: 15. Here the CDR3 DNA reads TGTGCCAGCAGCAAGGGGCCGGGACAGGGGGTAGGAGGTAGCAATCAGCCCCAGCATTTT. Its protein product is CASSKGPGQGVGGSNQPQHF. Looking up the rest from reference TRBV5-4 and TRBJ1-5 gives the full variable domain: ETGVTQSPTHLIKTRGQQVTLRCSSQSGHNTVSWYQQALGQGPQFIFQYYREEENGRGNFPPRFSGLQFPNYSSELNVNALELDDSALYLCASSKGPGQGVGGSNQPQHFGDGTRLSIL.

V gene TRBV28 combines with J gene TRBJ1-1; D possibly corresponds to TRBD1 (5 bases). From germline, CDR1 is MDHEN and CDR2 SYDVKM. Trimming pared 8 bases from V and 5 bases from J, leaving 15 bases between. The CDR3 length is 13 residues. The CDR3 region is CASSREGRTEAFF. CDR3 DNA: TGTGCCAGCTCCCGTGAGGGGCGGACTGAAGCTTTCTTT.

The V gene is TRBV29-1, the J gene TRBJ1-4, with D possibly TRBD1 on 5 matching bases. The ends were cut back, 5 bases at V and 7 bases at J, with 14 bases in the middle. Germline V gene lookup returns CDR1 SQVTM and CDR2 ANQGSEA. The CDR3 covers 13 residues. In DNA, the CDR3 is TGCAGCGTTCTTAGGGGACTAGGTGAAAAACTGTTTTTT. Translation gives CSVLRGLGEKLFF.

The chain combines TRBV27 with TRBJ2-1; TRBD2 aligns across 12 bases. CDR1 and CDR2 from the germline V gene are MNHEY and SMNVEV (reference sequence). The ends lost 6 bases at V and 3 bases at J; junction bases unmatched: 6. There are 16 residues in the CDR3. This CDR3 is CASRRLAGEVYNEQFF. The CDR3 DNA sequence: TGTGCCAGCAGGAGACTAGCGGGGGAGGTCTACAATGAGCAGTTCTTC.

The chain links TRBV11-2 to TRBJ2-2, with 7 bases identical to TRBD1. The CDR3 totals 16 residues. CDR1 SGHAT and CDR2 FQNNGV come from the germline V gene. With 3 bases clipped from V and 3 bases from J, the junction kept 7 bases outside the gene matches. CDR3 amino acids: CASSLTGSWDTGELFF. Here the CDR3 DNA reads TGTGCCAGCAGCTTGACAGGGTCGTGGGACACCGGGGAGCTGTTTTTT.

V is TRBV6-6 and J is TRBJ2-5, with 8 bases matching TRBD1. V shed 5 bases and J 3 bases; nucleotides not matched to a gene: 8. The germline V gene has CDR1 MNHNY and CDR2 SVGAGI (reference sequence). There are 15 residues in the CDR3. CDR3 bases: TGTGCCAGCAGTCACAAACAGGGGGGTAAAGAGACCCAGTACTTC. Translated, it gives CASSHKQGGKETQYF.

The chain uses TRBV11-3 and TRBJ1-1, with 7 bases lining up with TRBD1. The CDR3 length is 15 residues. CDR1 and CDR2 (germline): SGHNT, YENEEA. The V and J ends lost 4 bases and 0 bases, in that order; junction bases with no gene match: 5. The CDR3 sequence is CASSWAGQLNTEAFF. For the CDR3, the DNA is TGTGCCAGCAGCTGGGCGGGACAGTTGAACACTGAAGCTTTCTTT.

The genes are TRBV11-2 and TRBJ2-7; D call uncertain. Germline CDR1 and CDR2: SGHAT and FQNNGV. With 0 bases removed from V and 5 bases from J, the gap between germline ends came to 8 bases. The CDR3 totals 13 residues. CDR3 residues: CASSLEEDHEQYF. CDR3 nucleotides: TGTGCCAGCAGCTTAGAAGAGGACCACGAGCAGTACTTC.

The sample holds one count of this clone. The chain has TRBV2 and TRBJ1-5, with a tentative D call TRBD1 (5 bases). Trimming took 7 bases from V and 6 from J, leaving 13 bases between them. The CDR3 totals 13 residues. CDR1 and CDR2 from the germline V gene are SNHLY and FYNNEI. The CDR3 sequence is CASNRGTGQPQHF. CDR3 sequence (DNA): TGTGCCAGCAATAGGGGAACCGGTCAGCCCCAGCATTTT. The variable domain in full, completed from reference TRBV2 and TRBJ1-5, reads EPEVTQTPSHQVTQMGQEVILRCVPISNHLYFYWYRQILGQKVEFLVSFYNNEISEKSEIFDDQFSVERPDGSNFTLKIRSTKLEDSAMYFCASNRGTGQPQHFGDGTRLSIL.

The chain carries TRBV10-2 and TRBJ1-1; D is perhaps TRBD1 (6 bases). The ends were cut back, 7 bases at V and 1 base at J, with 16 bases in the middle. Germline loops: CDR1 WSHSY, CDR2 SAAADI. This CDR3 is built from 15 residues. CDR3 amino acids: CASNGPIQGNTEAFF. The CDR3 DNA reads TGCGCCAGCAATGGCCCAATACAGGGGAACACTGAAGCTTTCTTT.

The chain has TRBV6-5 and TRBJ1-5; D is possibly TRBD1 (5 bases). Looked up from germline, CDR1 is MNHEY and CDR2 is SVGAGI. The CDR3 runs 14 residues. The ends were cut back, 3 bases at V and 2 bases at J, with 8 bases in the middle. As DNA, the CDR3 is TGTGCCAGCAGTTATCAGGGAGGCAATCAGCCCCAGCATTTT. Translating gives CASSYQGGNQPQHF.

The CDR3 nucleotides read TGTGCCAGCAGGCCTGATAGAATCCTTAGCACAGATACGCAGTATTTT. Its translation: CASRPDRILSTDTQYF. J is TRBJ2-3 and V is TRBV7-9; D not certain. The CDR3 sequence is 16 residues long. Germline loops: CDR1 SEHNR, CDR2 FQNEAQ (reference sequence). V lost 6 bases, J lost 0 bases, and 16 bases lay in between. The full variable domain, rest sourced from reference TRBV7-9 and TRBJ2-3, is DTGVSQNPRHKITKRGQNVTFRCDPISEHNRLYWYRQTLGQGPEFLTYFQNEAQLEKSRLLSDRFSAERPKGSFSTLEIQRTEQGDSAMYLCASRPDRILSTDTQYFGPGTRLTVL.

The genes are TRBV4-1 and TRBJ1-1; 12 nucleotides align to TRBD1. The CDR3 length is 18 residues. Germline V gene data show CDR1 as MGHRA and CDR2 as YSYEKL. The ends lost 3 bases at V and 1 base at J; junction bases unmatched: 9. The CDR3 DNA reads as TGCGCCAGCAGCCAGACCGGGACAGGGGGCGCATGGAACACTGAAGCTTTCTTT. Amino acid sequence: CASSQTGTGGAWNTEAFF.

The chain links TRBV6-5 to TRBJ1-2; D ambiguous. The CDR3 extends over 13 amino acids. V was pared by 4 bases and J by 2 bases, with 8 bases between. Germline V gene sequence: CDR1 MNHEY, CDR2 SVGAGI. CDR3 coding DNA: TGTGCCAGCAGTTTGACAACAAACTATGGCTACACCTTC. This sequence encodes CASSLTTNYGYTF.

The chain joins TRBV12-3 or TRBV12-4 to TRBJ2-1; maybe TRBD1 (6 bases). There are 11 residues in the CDR3. Trimming stripped 3 bases from V and 13 bases from J, with 10 bases between. As DNA, the CDR3 is TGTGCCAGCAGTTTCAGGGGTGGTCAGTTCTTC. Encoded protein: CASSFRGGQFF.

On this clone itself: This specimen includes other DNA sequences encoding the same CDR3. The CDR3 protein is CASSQDRSNQPQHF. The CDR3 DNA is TGCGCCAGCAGCCAGGACAGGAGCAATCAGCCCCAGCATTTT. This sequence joins TRBV4-1 and TRBJ1-5; 7 bases are shared with TRBD1. V shed 3 bases and J 1 base; nucleotides not matched to a gene: 0. The CDR3 has 14 residues. Germline lookup yields CDR1 MGHRA and CDR2 YSYEKL.

V is TRBV27 and J is TRBJ2-3; D not certain. CDR3 length equals 13 residues. Trimming pared 6 bases from V and 7 bases from J, leaving 14 bases between. The germline CDR1 and CDR2 sequences are MNHEY and SMNVEV (reference sequence). The CDR3 sequence: CASSGSGVNTQYF. Here the CDR3 DNA reads TGTGCCAGCAGCGGCTCTGGGGTCAATACGCAGTATTTT.